The clone carrying this T cell receptor (beta chain) appeared many times. Antigen unknown. The sample comes from a study of identical twins. Study-wide findings and caveats: For zero-insertion analyses, partial confounding could come from invariant MAIT and iNKT cells.

A universal primer site was incorporated via template switching, and the cDNA contained unique molecular identifiers. TCRdb re-called the 5' RACE reads through MiXCR, storing one row per CDR3 protein. The data hold hundreds of thousands of distinct CDR3 sequences, with approximately 6% observed a single time. V was cut by 4 bases and J by 2 bases, with 19 bases left in between. The CDR3 is 16 residues long. Germline loops: CDR1 SQVTM, CDR2 ANQGSEA. Source material: naive T cells sorted from blood. The receptor comes from a man aged 18 to 29 in good health. The chain joins TRBV29-1 to TRBJ2-3; D is unclear. In nucleotides, the CDR3 is TGCAGCGTTGTGGGTTTAGGTAGCACTTCCACAGATACGCAGTATTTT. Residues: CSVVGLGSTSTDTQYF.